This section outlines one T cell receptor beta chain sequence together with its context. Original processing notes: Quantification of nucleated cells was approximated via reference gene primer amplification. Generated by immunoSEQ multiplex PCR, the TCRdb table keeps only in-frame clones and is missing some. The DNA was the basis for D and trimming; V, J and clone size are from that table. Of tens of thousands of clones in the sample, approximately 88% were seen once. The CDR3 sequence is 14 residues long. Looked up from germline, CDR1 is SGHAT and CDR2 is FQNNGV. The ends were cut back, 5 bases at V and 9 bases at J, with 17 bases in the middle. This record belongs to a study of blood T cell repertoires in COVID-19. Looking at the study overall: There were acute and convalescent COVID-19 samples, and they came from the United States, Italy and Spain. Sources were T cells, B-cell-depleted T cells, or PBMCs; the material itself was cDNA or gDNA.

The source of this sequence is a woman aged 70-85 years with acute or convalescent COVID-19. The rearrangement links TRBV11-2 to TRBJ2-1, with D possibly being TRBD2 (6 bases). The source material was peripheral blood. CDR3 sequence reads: CASSIRDGTGEQFF. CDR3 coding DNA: TGTGCCAGCAGCATCCGGGACGGGACTGGTGAGCAGTTCTTC.